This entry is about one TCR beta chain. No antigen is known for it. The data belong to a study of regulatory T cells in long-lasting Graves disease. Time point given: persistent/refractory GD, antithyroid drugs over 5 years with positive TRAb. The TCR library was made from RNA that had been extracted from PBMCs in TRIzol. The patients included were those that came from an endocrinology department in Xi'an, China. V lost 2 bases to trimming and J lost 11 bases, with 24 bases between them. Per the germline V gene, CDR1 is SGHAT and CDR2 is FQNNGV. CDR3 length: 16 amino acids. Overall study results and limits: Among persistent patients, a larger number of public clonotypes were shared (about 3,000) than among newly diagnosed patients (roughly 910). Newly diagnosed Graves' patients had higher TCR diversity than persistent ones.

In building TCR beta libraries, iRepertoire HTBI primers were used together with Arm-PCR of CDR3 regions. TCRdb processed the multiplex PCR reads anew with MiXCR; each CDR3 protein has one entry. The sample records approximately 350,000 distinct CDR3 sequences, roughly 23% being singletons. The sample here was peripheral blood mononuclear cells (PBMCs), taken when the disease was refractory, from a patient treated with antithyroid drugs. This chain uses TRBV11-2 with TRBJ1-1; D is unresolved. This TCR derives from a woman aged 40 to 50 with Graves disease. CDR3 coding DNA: TGTGCCAGCAGCTTAACTCTCCGGGTCACATCGGTGGGTGCTTTCTTT. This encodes CASSLTLRVTSVGAFF.